These T cell receptor beta chains were read from a single sample in a study of relationships among human T cell subsets. Each CDR3 protein gets one entry after TCRdb re-called the multiplex PCR reads with MiXCR. The table lists 7,000 to 9,500 distinct CDR3 sequences, under 70% of them singletons. Sample: naive and transitional (CD45RA+) T cells sorted from blood. The receptors here all came from a man aged 40-50 years in good health. Both conserved end residues are part of each CDR3. D genes are given only for firm matches. The size of a clone is reported for some rows only, either as once, few or many, or as a class for expanded clones.

V	size	D	J	CDR3	DNA
TRBV12-3/TRBV12-4	once	TRBD1	TRBJ2-7	CASSSGTGWEEQYF	TGTGCCAGCAGCTCCGGGACAGGATGGGAAGAGCAGTACTTC
TRBV11-1	.	.	TRBJ2-3	CASSLQGQSTDTQYF	TGTGCCAGCAGCTTGCAGGGGCAAAGCACAGATACGCAGTATTTT
TRBV6-1	.	.	TRBJ2-4	CASMSPKNIQYF	TGTGCCAGCATGTCTCCCAAAAACATTCAGTACTTC
TRBV10-3	.	TRBD1	TRBJ1-5	CATKPTGEGQPQHF	TGTGCCACTAAACCCACAGGGGAGGGACAGCCCCAGCATTTT
TRBV28	.	.	TRBJ2-5	CASTRLEQETQYF	TGTGCCAGCACCCGCCTTGAGCAAGAGACCCAGTACTTC
TRBV11-1	.	.	TRBJ2-3	CASSLGDTQYF	TGTGCCAGCAGCTTAGGGGATACGCAGTATTTT
TRBV11-2	.	.	TRBJ2-5	CASSPDSGTQGSHQETQYF	TGTGCCAGCAGCCCTGATAGCGGAACACAGGGGTCCCACCAAGAGACCCAGTACTTC
TRBV27	once	TRBD1	TRBJ2-1	CASSLQGAYNEQFF	TGTGCCAGCAGTTTACAGGGGGCCTACAATGAGCAGTTCTTC
TRBV27	.	.	TRBJ2-7	CASSLAGPYEQYF	TGTGCCAGCAGTCTCGCGGGGCCCTACGAGCAGTACTTC
TRBV14	.	.	TRBJ2-5	CASSQWRLTNQETQYF	TGTGCCAGCAGCCAATGGCGACTAACTAATCAGGAGACCCAGTACTTC
TRBV11-2	few	TRBD2	TRBJ2-3	CASSQTSGDTDTQYF	TGTGCCAGCAGCCAGACTAGCGGAGACACAGATACGCAGTATTTT
TRBV6-5	once	.	TRBJ2-1	CASRGGSASSYNEQFF	TGTGCCAGCAGGGGGGGTAGCGCGAGCTCCTACAATGAGCAGTTCTTC
TRBV28	few	.	TRBJ1-1	CSCSIGYTEAFF	TGTTCATGTTCGATAGGGTACACTGAAGCTTTCTTT